This T cell receptor (beta chain) was documented in a study of cytomegalovirus exposure and HLA in healthy donors. The wider study: Unique TCR beta sequences numbering some 120 million came from around 180 million T cells in an earlier analysis.

Whole-study findings and limits: High sensitivity and specificity were reportedly achieved when the classifier diagnosed cytomegalovirus status.

It was with 60 Vbeta and 13 Jbeta primers that the PCR ran. Data came from immunoSEQ multiplex PCR; TCRdb stores just in-frame clones and leaves some out. The sample carries fewer than 200,000 clones, around 75% recorded once. Concerning this clone itself: As yet, its antigen is unknown.

The sequenced sample consisted of PBMCs. The TCR comes from a woman between 50 and 59 years old in good health and CMV-seropositive.

The CDR3 region has the DNA TGCGCCAGCAGCTTTCCAGGCTATAATTCACCCCTCCACTTT. It specifies CASSFPGYNSPLHF. This sequence joins TRBV5-1 and TRBJ1-6; no clear D gene. Trimming stripped 2 bases from V and 3 bases from J, with 6 bases between. Germline V gene sequence: CDR1 SGHRS, CDR2 YFSETQ. CDR3 length: 14 amino acids.